This T cell receptor (beta chain) was sequenced during a study of blood T cell repertoires in COVID-19. CDR3 length equals 15 residues. Germline loops: CDR1 MDHEN, CDR2 SYDVKM. The junction had 7 bases not matched to a gene; V was cut back by 6 bases and J by 4 bases. This clone was observed a few times. The authors' processing: Amplification of reference gene primers provided the estimated nucleated cell counts. Data came from immunoSEQ multiplex PCR; TCRdb stores just in-frame clones and leaves some out. V and J calls and clone size are given by that table; D and trimming were obtained from the DNA. The sample contains tens of thousands of clones, 75% to 90% of which appear only once.

This clonotype originated in an elderly woman with acute or convalescent COVID-19. The J gene is TRBJ1-4, the V gene TRBV28, with 8 positions matching TRBD1. Sequenced: peripheral blood. The CDR3 coding sequence is TGTGCCAGCAGCCTCTCAGGACAGGGTAATGAAAAACTGTTTTTT. Amino acids: CASSLSGQGNEKLFF.